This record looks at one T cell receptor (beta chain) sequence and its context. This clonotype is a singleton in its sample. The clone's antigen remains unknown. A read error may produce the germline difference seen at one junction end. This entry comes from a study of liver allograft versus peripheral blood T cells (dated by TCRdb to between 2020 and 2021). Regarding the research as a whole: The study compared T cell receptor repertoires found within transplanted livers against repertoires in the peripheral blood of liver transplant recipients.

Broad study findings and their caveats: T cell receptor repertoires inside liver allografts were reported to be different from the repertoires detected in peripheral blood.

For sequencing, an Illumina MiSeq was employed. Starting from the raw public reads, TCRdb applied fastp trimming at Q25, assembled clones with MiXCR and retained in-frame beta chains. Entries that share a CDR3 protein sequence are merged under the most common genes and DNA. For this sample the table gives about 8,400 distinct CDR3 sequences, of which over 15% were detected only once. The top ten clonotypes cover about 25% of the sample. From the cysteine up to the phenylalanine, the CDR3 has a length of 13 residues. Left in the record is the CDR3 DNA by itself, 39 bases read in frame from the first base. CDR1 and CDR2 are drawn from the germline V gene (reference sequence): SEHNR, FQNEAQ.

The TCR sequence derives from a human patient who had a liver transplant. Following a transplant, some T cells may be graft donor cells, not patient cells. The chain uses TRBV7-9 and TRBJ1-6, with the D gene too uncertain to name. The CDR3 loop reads CVSSFLYNSPLHF. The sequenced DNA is TGTGTCAGCAGCTTCCTCTATAATTCACCCCTCCACTTT.